Below, 27 T cell receptor beta chains from the same sample are listed, as sequenced in a study of beta chain features in type 1 diabetes. Overall study findings and caveats: All four CD4+ subsets of Type 1 diabetes patients contained TCRB CDR3s that were moderately but significantly shorter.

As every portion of the isolated RNA was reverse transcribed, the sequencing read expressed TCRB transcripts. Some clones are missing from TCRdb's copy, which holds only in-frame ones; the method was immunoSEQ multiplex PCR. The sample has some 190,000 clones, around 7.8% seen once. The antigens for these receptors are not known. Material: central memory CD4+ T cells from blood. The source of these receptors is a woman aged 40 to 50 with type 1 diabetes.

This clone showed up just a few times. The rearrangement links TRBV18 to TRBJ1-2, with D possibly TRBD1 on 6 matching bases. Germline assignment: CDR1 KGHSH and CDR2 LQKENI. The V gene lost 2 bases and the J gene lost 14 bases, with 18 bases spanning the gap. CDR3 length equals 13 residues. CDR3 nucleotide sequence: TGTGCCAGCTCACCATCAGCAGGGGCAATTCTTACCTTC. Its protein product is CASSPSAGAILTF.

This clone was observed a few times. This sequence joins TRBV30 and TRBJ2-7, with 7 bases lining up with TRBD2. Germline V gene sequence: CDR1 GTSNPN, CDR2 SVGIG (reference sequence). The CDR3 sequence is 15 residues long. The ends lost 0 bases at V and 0 bases at J; junction bases unmatched: 5. DNA for the CDR3: TGTGCCTGGAGTGTGGGGGGGACCAACTCCTACGAGCAGTACTTC. The encoded protein is CAWSVGGTNSYEQYF.

The chain couples TRBV11-2 to TRBJ1-2; no definite D call. The V end lost 5 bases, the J end lost 3 bases, and 10 bases lay between the germline ends. CDR3 length equals 13 residues. The V gene's germline CDR1 is SGHAT and CDR2 FQNNGV. The CDR3 coding sequence is TGTGCCAGCAGCCCCGATCCGGACTATGGCTACACCTTC. Protein sequence: CASSPDPDYGYTF.

This chain links TRBV7-2 with TRBJ2-5; D may be TRBD1 (5 bases). From germline, CDR1 is SGHTA and CDR2 FQGNSA. The CDR3 extends over 13 amino acids. V was cut by 5 bases and J by 1 base, with 8 bases left in between. CDR3 nucleotides: TGTGCCAGCAGCATCGACAGCCAAGAGACCCAGTACTTC. Translation gives CASSIDSQETQYF.

The chain uses TRBV5-1 and TRBJ1-4, with TRBD1 matching over 11 bases. The CDR3 covers 16 residues. The V segment lost 4 bases and the J segment 8 bases; nucleotides outside the gene matches: 10. The germline CDR1 and CDR2 sequences are SGHRS and YFSETQ. The CDR3 sequence is CASSLGQGEGGEKLFF. The CDR3 DNA follows: TGCGCCAGCAGCCTGGGACAGGGGGAAGGCGGGGAAAAACTGTTTTTT.

This clone was detected a few times. DNA for the CDR3: TGTGCCAGCACTCGGGACAGGGGAGAATATGGCTACACCTTC. It codes for CASTRDRGEYGYTF. The rearrangement links TRBV18 to TRBJ1-2, with 10 bases matching TRBD1. The CDR3 extends over 14 amino acids. Germline V gene sequence: CDR1 KGHSH, CDR2 LQKENI. The V segment lost 8 bases and the J segment 5 bases; nucleotides outside the gene matches: 8.

There are a few counts of this clone. For the CDR3, the DNA is TGCGCCAGCAGCCACCCGACAGGGAGGAACGAGCAGTACTTC. This encodes CASSHPTGRNEQYF. V gene TRBV4-1 combines with J gene TRBJ2-7, with D tentatively TRBD1 (7 bases). The germline CDR1 and CDR2 sequences are MGHRA and YSYEKL. The V gene lost 3 bases and the J gene lost 5 bases, with 14 bases spanning the gap. The CDR3 covers 14 residues.

The V call is TRBV27, the J call TRBJ2-1; TRBD1 matches 9 bases. The CDR3 sequence is 15 residues long. The J segment lost 3 bases and the V segment lost 6 bases, leaving 6 bases of the junction unmatched. Germline values: CDR1 MNHEY, CDR2 SMNVEV (reference sequence). The chain's CDR3 is CASSPRDRVYNEQFF. The CDR3 nucleotides read TGTGCCAGCAGCCCCCGGGACAGGGTCTACAATGAGCAGTTCTTC.

The V call is TRBV28, the J call TRBJ2-7; a possible D gene is TRBD1 (6 bases). This CDR3 comprises 13 residues. Germline V CDR1 and CDR2: MDHEN, SYDVKM. V lost 7 bases and J lost 5, with 15 bases in between. This CDR3 reads CASMDPKGDEQYF. The CDR3 DNA reads as TGTGCCAGCATGGACCCGAAGGGGGACGAGCAGTACTTC.

CDR3 nucleotide sequence: TGTGCCAGCCGCCGAGCGGGAGTCACAGATACGCAGTATTTT. Translation gives CASRRAGVTDTQYF. The J gene is TRBJ2-3, the V gene TRBV6-1, with 8 bases identical to TRBD2. The CDR3 totals 14 residues. V was clipped by 8 bases and J by 2 bases; unmatched bases: 6. From germline, CDR1 is MNHNS and CDR2 SASEGT.

The chain uses TRBV11-1 and TRBJ1-2, with TRBD1 identical over 7 bases. The germline V gene encodes CDR1 SGHAT and CDR2 FQDESV (reference sequence). This CDR3 is built from 14 residues. J gave up 0 bases and V 5 bases, and 3 bases lay outside the gene matches. This CDR3 is CASSTGDANYGYTF. The CDR3 nucleotides are TGTGCCAGCAGCACAGGGGACGCTAACTATGGCTACACCTTC.

This clone has a handful of counts. The chain uses TRBV28 and TRBJ2-7, with 8 bases that match TRBD2. Germline trimming cut 5 bases from V and 5 bases from J; bases unmatched to any gene: 8. Germline V CDR1 and CDR2: MDHEN, SYDVKM. There are 14 residues in the CDR3. CDR3 region: CASSPSGSPNEQYF. CDR3 sequence (DNA): TGTGCCAGCAGTCCGAGCGGGAGCCCCAACGAGCAGTACTTC.

This chain uses TRBV27 with TRBJ1-2, with D perhaps matching TRBD1 (6 bases). The V gene's germline CDR1 is MNHEY and CDR2 SMNVEV (reference sequence). This CDR3 comprises 14 residues. Trimming removed 2 bases at V and 7 bases at J, with 14 bases between. In DNA, the CDR3 is TGTGCCAGCAGTTTACAGGGGCAGAGGGGTGGCTACACCTTC. Its translation is CASSLQGQRGGYTF.

The chain links TRBV5-5 to TRBJ1-1; possibly TRBD1 for D (6 bases). CDR1 is SGHKS and CDR2 is YYEKEE in the germline V gene (reference sequence). The CDR3 spans 14 residues. Trimming removed 10 bases at V and 0 bases at J, with 16 bases between. DNA for the CDR3: TGTGCCTCCGGGGTCGGACAGATGAACACTGAAGCTTTCTTT. Translating it yields CASGVGQMNTEAFF.

The table lists this clone with a few counts. The chain couples TRBV5-1 to TRBJ2-5, with 16 bases matching TRBD2. J gave up 5 bases and V 4 bases, and 8 bases lay outside the gene matches. The CDR3 extends over 17 amino acids. Germline CDR1 SGHRS, CDR2 YFSETQ. The CDR3 spells CASSAAGTSGGAETQYF. CDR3 coding DNA: TGCGCCAGCAGCGCGGCCGGGACTAGCGGGGGGGCGGAGACCCAGTACTTC.

The gene calls are TRBV28 and TRBJ1-6; D is possibly TRBD1 (6 bases). Germline V gives CDR1 MDHEN, CDR2 SYDVKM. This CDR3 region has 16 residues. The V gene lost 3 bases and the J gene lost 10 bases, with 19 bases spanning the gap. For the CDR3, the DNA is TGTGCCAGCAGTTTCCCGCCCAGGGGAGAGCACTCACCCCTCCACTTT. Protein sequence: CASSFPPRGEHSPLHF.

There are a few counts of this clone. The gene calls are TRBV29-1 and TRBJ1-1; the D gene is possibly TRBD1 (6 bases). V lost 6 bases and J 1 base, leaving 12 bases between the germline ends. The CDR3 extends over 13 amino acids. CDR1 is SQVTM and CDR2 is ANQGSEA in the germline V gene. This chain's CDR3 is CSVELQGNTEAFF. Written as DNA, the CDR3 is TGCAGCGTCGAACTACAGGGGAACACTGAAGCTTTCTTT.

The chain carries TRBV27 and TRBJ2-1; D call uncertain. The germline gives CDR1 MNHEY, CDR2 SMNVEV (reference sequence). The V and J ends lost 2 bases and 6 bases respectively, with 14 bases between them. CDR3 size: 15 residues. This CDR3 reads CASSLRRIFSNEQFF. DNA for the CDR3: TGTGCCAGCAGTTTAAGGCGGATCTTTTCCAATGAGCAGTTCTTC.

This chain joins TRBV11-3 and TRBJ2-3; 7 nucleotides agree with TRBD1. The CDR3 runs 15 residues. The junction had 5 bases not matched to a gene; V was cut back by 5 bases and J by 0 bases. Germline V gives CDR1 SGHNT, CDR2 YENEEA. CDR3: CASSLQGISTDTQYF. Written as DNA, the CDR3 is TGTGCCAGCAGCCTACAGGGGATTAGCACAGATACGCAGTATTTT.

This clone was counted only a few times. This chain joins TRBV30 and TRBJ2-4; 9 bases are a match to TRBD2. Germline loops: CDR1 GTSNPN, CDR2 SVGIG (reference sequence). Losses at the gene ends were 6 bases for V and 7 bases for J; bases not matched to a gene: 7. This CDR3 contains 13 residues. CDR3 residues: CACSTSGRNIQYF. The DNA for the CDR3 is TGTGCCTGTTCCACTAGCGGGCGCAACATTCAGTACTTC.

The rearrangement links TRBV7-6 to TRBJ2-7; D is possibly TRBD1 (6 bases). CDR3 length: 14 amino acids. Germline values: CDR1 SGHVS, CDR2 FNYEAQ. Trimming shortened V by 1 base and J by 2 bases, and 9 bases separated the two germline ends. The CDR3 sequence is CASSLGTETYEQYF. The CDR3 DNA reads as TGTGCCAGCAGCTTAGGGACAGAGACCTACGAGCAGTACTTC.

This clone has more than one count but fewer than ten. The chain has TRBV4-3 and TRBJ1-1, with a weak D call TRBD1 (5 bases). Germline V gene lookup returns CDR1 LGHNA and CDR2 YSLEER. Trimming shortened V by 3 bases and J by 10 bases, and 18 bases separated the two germline ends. This CDR3 has 14 residues. CDR3 in DNA: TGCGCCAGCAGCCAGGAGGGGACGCGTTTCGCAGCTTTCTTT. It yields the protein CASSQEGTRFAAFF.

The table lists this clone with a few counts. The V gene is TRBV27, the J gene TRBJ2-7; 10 positions match TRBD2. V shed 6 bases and J 2 bases; nucleotides not matched to a gene: 13. Germline V gene lookup returns CDR1 MNHEY and CDR2 SMNVEV (reference sequence). There are 17 residues in the CDR3. The CDR3 loop is CASRQVPTSGRTYEQYF. The DNA for the CDR3 is TGTGCCAGCAGACAGGTGCCGACTAGCGGGCGGACCTACGAGCAGTACTTC.

V is TRBV5-4 and J is TRBJ2-6; D unresolved. In germline, CDR1 is SGHNT, CDR2 YYREEE (reference sequence). Trimming left V 3 bases short and J 0 bases short, with 7 bases between. The CDR3 consists of 15 residues. The CDR3 protein is CASSSYSSGANVLTF. CDR3 DNA: TGTGCCAGCAGCTCATACAGCTCTGGGGCCAACGTCCTGACTTTC.

There are a few counts of this clone. The CDR3, as DNA: TGTGCCAGCAGTGGTAGGCAGGAAGAGACCCAGTACTTC. It encodes CASSGRQEETQYF. The V gene is TRBV2, the J gene TRBJ2-5; D unresolved. Germline V gives CDR1 SNHLY, CDR2 FYNNEI. The CDR3 has 13 amino acids. Trimming stripped 4 bases from V and 3 bases from J, with 9 bases between.

The chain is built from TRBV29-1 and TRBJ2-2; D possibly corresponds to TRBD2 (5 bases). V shed 1 base and J shed 3 bases, with 12 bases lying between them. CDR3 size: 15 residues. CDR1 SQVTM and CDR2 ANQGSEA come from the germline V gene. This CDR3 reads CSVEGGVEDTGELFF. CDR3 nucleotide sequence: TGCAGCGTTGAAGGTGGGGTGGAGGACACCGGGGAGCTGTTTTTT.

This clone was found a few times. The rearrangement uses TRBV2 and TRBJ1-2; D uncertain. CDR1 is SNHLY and CDR2 is FYNNEI in the germline V gene. The CDR3 length is 17 residues. V dropped 6 bases and J dropped 0 bases, with 20 bases sitting between them. Here the CDR3 DNA reads TGTGCCAGCAGAACCCTAAGAGACAATTACTCTAACTATGGCTACACCTTC. This translates into CASRTLRDNYSNYGYTF. Full variable domain (rest looked up from reference TRBV2 and TRBJ1-2): EPEVTQTPSHQVTQMGQEVILRCVPISNHLYFYWYRQILGQKVEFLVSFYNNEISEKSEIFDDQFSVERPDGSNFTLKIRSTKLEDSAMYFCASRTLRDNYSNYGYTFGSGTRLTVV.